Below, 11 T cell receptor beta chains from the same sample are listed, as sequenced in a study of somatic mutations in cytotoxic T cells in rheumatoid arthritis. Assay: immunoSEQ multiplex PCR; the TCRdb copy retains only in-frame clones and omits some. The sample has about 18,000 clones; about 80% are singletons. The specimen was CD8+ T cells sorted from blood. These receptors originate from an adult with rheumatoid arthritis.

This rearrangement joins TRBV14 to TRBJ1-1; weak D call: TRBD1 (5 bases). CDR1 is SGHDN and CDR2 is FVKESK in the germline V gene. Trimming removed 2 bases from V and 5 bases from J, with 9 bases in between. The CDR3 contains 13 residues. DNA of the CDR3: TGTGCCAGCAGCCAACAGGGATGGACTGAAGCTTTCTTT. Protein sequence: CASSQQGWTEAFF.

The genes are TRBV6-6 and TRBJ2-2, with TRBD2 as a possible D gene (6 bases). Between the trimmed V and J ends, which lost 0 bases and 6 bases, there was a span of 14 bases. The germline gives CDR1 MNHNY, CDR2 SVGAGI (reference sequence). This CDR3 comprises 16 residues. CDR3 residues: CASSYSSLGSAGELFF. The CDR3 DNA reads TGTGCCAGCAGTTACTCGAGTCTCGGGAGTGCCGGGGAGCTGTTTTTT.

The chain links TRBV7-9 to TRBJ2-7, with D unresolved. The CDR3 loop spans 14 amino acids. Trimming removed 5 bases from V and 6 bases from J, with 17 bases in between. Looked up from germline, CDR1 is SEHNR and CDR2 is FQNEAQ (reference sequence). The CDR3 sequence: CASSPQAVSPEQYF. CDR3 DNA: TGTGCCAGCAGCCCCCAGGCCGTCTCCCCCGAGCAGTACTTC. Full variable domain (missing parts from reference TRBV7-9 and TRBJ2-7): DTGVSQNPRHKITKRGQNVTFRCDPISEHNRLYWYRQTLGQGPEFLTYFQNEAQLEKSRLLSDRFSAERPKGSFSTLEIQRTEQGDSAMYLCASSPQAVSPEQYFGPGTRLTVT.

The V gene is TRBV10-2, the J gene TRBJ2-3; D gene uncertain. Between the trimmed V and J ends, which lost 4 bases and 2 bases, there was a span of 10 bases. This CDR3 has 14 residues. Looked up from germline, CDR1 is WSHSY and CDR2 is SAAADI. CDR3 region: CASSVQVFTDTQYF. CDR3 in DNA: TGCGCCAGCAGTGTGCAGGTATTCACAGATACGCAGTATTTT.

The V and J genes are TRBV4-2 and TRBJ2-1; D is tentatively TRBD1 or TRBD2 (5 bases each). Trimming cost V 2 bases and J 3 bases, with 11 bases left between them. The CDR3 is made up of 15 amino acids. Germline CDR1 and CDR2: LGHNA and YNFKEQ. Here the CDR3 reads CASSQRGPVYNEQFF. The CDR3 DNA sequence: TGTGCCAGCAGCCAAAGGGGACCGGTCTACAATGAGCAGTTCTTC.

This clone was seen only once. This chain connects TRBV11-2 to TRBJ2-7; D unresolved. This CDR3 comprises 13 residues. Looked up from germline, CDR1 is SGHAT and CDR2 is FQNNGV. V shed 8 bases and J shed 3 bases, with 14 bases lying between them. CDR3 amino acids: CASGTNRVYEQYF. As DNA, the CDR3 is TGTGCCAGCGGAACGAATAGGGTCTACGAGCAGTACTTC. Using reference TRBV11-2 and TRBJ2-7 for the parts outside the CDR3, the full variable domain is EAGVAQSPRYKIIEKRQSVAFWCNPISGHATLYWYQQILGQGPKLLIQFQNNGVVDDSQLPKDRFSAERLKGVDSTLKIQPAKLEDSAVYLCASGTNRVYEQYFGPGTRLTVT.

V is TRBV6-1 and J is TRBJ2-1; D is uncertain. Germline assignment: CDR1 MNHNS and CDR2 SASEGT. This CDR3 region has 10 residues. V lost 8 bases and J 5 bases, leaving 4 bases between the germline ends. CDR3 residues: CASLNNEQFF. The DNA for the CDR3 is TGTGCCAGCCTGAACAATGAGCAGTTCTTC.

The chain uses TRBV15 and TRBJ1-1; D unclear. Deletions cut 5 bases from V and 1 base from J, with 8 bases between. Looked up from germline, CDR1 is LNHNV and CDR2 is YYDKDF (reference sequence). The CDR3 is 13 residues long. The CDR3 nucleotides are TGTGCCACCAGCGGCAGTGAGAACACTGAAGCTTTCTTT. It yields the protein CATSGSENTEAFF.

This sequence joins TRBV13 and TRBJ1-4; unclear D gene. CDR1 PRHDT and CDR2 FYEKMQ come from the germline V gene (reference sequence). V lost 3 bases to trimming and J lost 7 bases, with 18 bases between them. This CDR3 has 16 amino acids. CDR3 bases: TGTGCCAGCAGCTTCCGGGGTGGAGGGTTGAGTGAAAAACTGTTTTTT. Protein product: CASSFRGGGLSEKLFF.

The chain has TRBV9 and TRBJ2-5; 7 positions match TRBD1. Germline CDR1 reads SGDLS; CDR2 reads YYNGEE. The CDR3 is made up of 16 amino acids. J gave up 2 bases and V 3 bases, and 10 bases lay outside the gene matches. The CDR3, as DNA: TGTGCCAGCAGCGCAAATCCCCGGGACAGTCAAGAGACCCAGTACTTC. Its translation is CASSANPRDSQETQYF.

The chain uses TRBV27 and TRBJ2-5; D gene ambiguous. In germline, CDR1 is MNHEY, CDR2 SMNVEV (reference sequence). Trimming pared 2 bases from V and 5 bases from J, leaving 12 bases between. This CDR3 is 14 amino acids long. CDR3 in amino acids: CASSLTPPGETQYF. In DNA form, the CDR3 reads TGTGCCAGCAGTTTAACCCCCCCCGGGGAGACCCAGTACTTC.